This TCR beta chain emerged from a study of T cell changes during pregnancy in multiple sclerosis. TCRdb's copy holds only in-frame clones and misses some; the assay was immunoSEQ multiplex PCR. Of 100,000 or so clones listed, approximately 92% are singletons. The sequencing here drew on peripheral blood, taken in the second trimester of pregnancy. The source is a female donor with multiple sclerosis, enrolled in a pregnancy study.

The CDR3 DNA follows: TGCGCCAGCAGCTTGGTGGGACAGCGGACAGATACGCAGTATTTT. This sequence encodes CASSLVGQRTDTQYF. This chain connects TRBV5-1 to TRBJ2-3; 7 bases fit TRBD1. Per germline, CDR1 SGHRS and CDR2 YFSETQ. The CDR3 totals 15 residues. The junction had 4 bases not matched to a gene; V was cut back by 0 bases and J by 3 bases.